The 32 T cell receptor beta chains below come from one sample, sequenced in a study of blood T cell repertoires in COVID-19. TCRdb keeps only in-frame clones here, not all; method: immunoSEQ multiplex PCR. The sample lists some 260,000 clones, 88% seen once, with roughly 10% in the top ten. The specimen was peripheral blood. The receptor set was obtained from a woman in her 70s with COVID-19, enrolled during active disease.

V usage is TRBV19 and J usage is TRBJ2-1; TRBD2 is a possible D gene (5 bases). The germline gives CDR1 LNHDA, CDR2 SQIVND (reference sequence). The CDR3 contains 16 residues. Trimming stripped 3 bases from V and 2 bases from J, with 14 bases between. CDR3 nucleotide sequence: TGTGCCAGTAGTATTTCTACAGTGGGAGCCTACAATGAGCAGTTCTTC. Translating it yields CASSISTVGAYNEQFF.

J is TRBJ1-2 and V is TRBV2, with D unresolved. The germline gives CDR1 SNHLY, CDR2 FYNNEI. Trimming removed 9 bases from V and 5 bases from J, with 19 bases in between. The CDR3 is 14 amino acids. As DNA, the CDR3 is TGTGCCAGTATCCCGCGGGCAGGCGATTATGGCTACACCTTC. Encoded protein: CASIPRAGDYGYTF.

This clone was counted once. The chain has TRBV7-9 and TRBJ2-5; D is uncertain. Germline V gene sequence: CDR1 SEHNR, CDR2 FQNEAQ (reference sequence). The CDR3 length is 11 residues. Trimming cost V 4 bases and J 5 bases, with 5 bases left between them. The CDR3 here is CASSSMETQYF. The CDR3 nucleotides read TGTGCCAGCAGCTCTATGGAGACCCAGTACTTC.

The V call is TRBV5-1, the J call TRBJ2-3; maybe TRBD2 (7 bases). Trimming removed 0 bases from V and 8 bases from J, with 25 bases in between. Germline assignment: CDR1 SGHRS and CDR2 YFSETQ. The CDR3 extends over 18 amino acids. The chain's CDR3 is CASSLAGRDILSQGTQYF. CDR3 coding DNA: TGCGCCAGCAGCTTGGCGGGGAGGGACATTTTATCGCAGGGTACGCAGTATTTT.

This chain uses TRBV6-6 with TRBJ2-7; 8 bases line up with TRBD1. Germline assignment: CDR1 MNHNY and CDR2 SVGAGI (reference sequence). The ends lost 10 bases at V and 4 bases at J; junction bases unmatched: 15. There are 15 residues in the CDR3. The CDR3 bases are TGTGCCACCGGGAGCTCGGACAGGGTGGAATACGAGCAGTACTTC. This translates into CATGSSDRVEYEQYF.

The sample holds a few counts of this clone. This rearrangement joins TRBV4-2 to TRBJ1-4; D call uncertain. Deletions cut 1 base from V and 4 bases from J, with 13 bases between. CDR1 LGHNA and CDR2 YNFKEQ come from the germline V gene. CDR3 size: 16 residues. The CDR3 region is CASSQGSPRGNEKLFF. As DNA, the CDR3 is TGTGCCAGCAGCCAAGGCTCCCCCCGGGGTAATGAAAAACTGTTTTTT.

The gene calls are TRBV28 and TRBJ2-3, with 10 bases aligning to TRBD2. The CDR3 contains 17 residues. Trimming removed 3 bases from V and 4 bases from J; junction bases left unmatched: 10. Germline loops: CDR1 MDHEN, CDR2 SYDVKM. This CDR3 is CASSFGLAGVEADTQYF. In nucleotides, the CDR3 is TGTGCCAGCAGTTTTGGTCTAGCGGGAGTGGAGGCAGATACGCAGTATTTT.

The CDR3 DNA is TGTGCCAGCAGTTTACTAGCGGGGGTCTTTAATGAGCAGTTCTTC. Its translation is CASSLLAGVFNEQFF. This chain joins TRBV28 and TRBJ2-1; 10 bases agree with TRBD2. The germline gives CDR1 MDHEN, CDR2 SYDVKM. V lost 2 bases and J lost 7; bases outside the gene matches: 5. The CDR3 length is 15 residues.

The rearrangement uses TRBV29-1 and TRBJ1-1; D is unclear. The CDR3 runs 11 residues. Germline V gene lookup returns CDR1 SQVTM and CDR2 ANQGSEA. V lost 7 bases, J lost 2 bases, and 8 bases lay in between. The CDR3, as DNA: TGCAGCGGCCAGACAAACACTGAAGCTTTCTTT. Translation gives CSGQTNTEAFF. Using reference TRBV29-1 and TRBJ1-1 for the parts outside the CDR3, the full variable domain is SAVISQKPSRDICQRGTSLTIQCQVDSQVTMMFWYRQQPGQSLTLIATANQGSEATYESGFVIDKFPISRPNLTFSTLTVSNMSPEDSSIYLCSGQTNTEAFFGQGTRLTVV.

The CDR3 spells CASSLSGHYGYTF. CDR3 bases: TGTGCCAGCAGTTTATCAGGGCACTATGGCTACACCTTC. The rearrangement links TRBV28 to TRBJ1-2, with a weak D call TRBD1 (5 bases). This CDR3 is built from 13 residues. Per germline, CDR1 MDHEN and CDR2 SYDVKM. Trimming stripped 1 base from V and 3 bases from J, with 6 bases between.

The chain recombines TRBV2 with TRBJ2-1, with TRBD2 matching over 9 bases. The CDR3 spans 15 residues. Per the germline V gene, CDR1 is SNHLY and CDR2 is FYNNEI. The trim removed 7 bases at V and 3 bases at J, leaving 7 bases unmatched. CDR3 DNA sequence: TGTGCCAGCAACGGACTAGCGCGTAGCTACAATGAGCAGTTCTTC. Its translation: CASNGLARSYNEQFF.

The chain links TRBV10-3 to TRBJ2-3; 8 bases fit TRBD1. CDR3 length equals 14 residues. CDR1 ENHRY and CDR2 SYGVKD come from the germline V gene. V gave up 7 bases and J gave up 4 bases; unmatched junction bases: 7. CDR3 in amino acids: CAITRTGNADTQYF. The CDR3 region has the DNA TGTGCCATCACCAGGACAGGGAACGCAGATACGCAGTATTTT.

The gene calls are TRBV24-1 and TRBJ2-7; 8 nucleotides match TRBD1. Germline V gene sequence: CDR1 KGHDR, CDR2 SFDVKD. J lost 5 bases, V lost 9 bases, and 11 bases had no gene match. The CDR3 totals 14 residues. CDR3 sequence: CATGPRDRSNEQYF. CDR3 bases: TGTGCCACCGGGCCCCGGGACAGGAGCAACGAGCAGTACTTC.

The CDR3 protein is CASSPRGYGNQPQHF. The CDR3 DNA reads TGTGCCAGCAGCCCCAGGGGTTACGGCAATCAGCCCCAGCATTTT. The chain recombines TRBV3-1 (or the pseudogene TRBV3-2) with TRBJ1-5, with D tentatively TRBD1 (6 bases). From germline, CDR1 is LGHDT and CDR2 YNNKEL (reference sequence). V lost 4 bases and J lost 2, with 12 bases in between. This CDR3 comprises 15 residues.

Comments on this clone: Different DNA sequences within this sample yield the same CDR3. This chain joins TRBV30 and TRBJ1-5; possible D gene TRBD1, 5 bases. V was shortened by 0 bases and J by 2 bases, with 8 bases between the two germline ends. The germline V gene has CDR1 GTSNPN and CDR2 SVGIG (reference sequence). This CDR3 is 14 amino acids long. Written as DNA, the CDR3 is TGTGCCTGGAGTGTAACGGGGGGCAATCAGCCCCAGCATTTT. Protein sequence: CAWSVTGGNQPQHF.

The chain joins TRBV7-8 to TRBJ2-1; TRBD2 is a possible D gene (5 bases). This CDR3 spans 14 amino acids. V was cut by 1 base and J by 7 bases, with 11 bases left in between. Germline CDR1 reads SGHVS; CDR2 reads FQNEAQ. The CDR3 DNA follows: TGTGCCAGCAGCTTAGATGAGGGTTTGAATGAGCAGTTCTTC. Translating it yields CASSLDEGLNEQFF.

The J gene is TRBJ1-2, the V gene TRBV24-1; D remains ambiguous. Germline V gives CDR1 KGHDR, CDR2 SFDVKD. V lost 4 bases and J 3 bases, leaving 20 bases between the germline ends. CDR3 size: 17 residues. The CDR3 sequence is CATSDSGLTPPHYGYTF. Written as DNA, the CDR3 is TGTGCCACCAGTGACTCAGGCCTAACTCCCCCCCACTATGGCTACACCTTC.

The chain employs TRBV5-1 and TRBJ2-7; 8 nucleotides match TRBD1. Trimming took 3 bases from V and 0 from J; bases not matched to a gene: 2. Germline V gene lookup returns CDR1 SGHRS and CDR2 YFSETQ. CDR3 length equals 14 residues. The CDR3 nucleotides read TGCGCCAGCAGCTCTGGACAGGGCTCCTACGAGCAGTACTTC. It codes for CASSSGQGSYEQYF.

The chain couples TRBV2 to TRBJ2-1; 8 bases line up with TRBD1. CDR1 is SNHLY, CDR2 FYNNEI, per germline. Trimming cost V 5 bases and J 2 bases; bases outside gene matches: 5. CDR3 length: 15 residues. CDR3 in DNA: TGTGCCAGCAGTTCCCGGGACAGGCCCTACAATGAGCAGTTCTTC. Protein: CASSSRDRPYNEQFF.

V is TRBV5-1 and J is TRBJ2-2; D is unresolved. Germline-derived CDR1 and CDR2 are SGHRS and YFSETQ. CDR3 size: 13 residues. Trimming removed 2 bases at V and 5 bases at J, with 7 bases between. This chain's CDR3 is CASSFGLTGELFF. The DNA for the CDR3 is TGCGCCAGCAGCTTTGGTCTAACCGGGGAGCTGTTTTTT.

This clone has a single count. The CDR3 sequence is CASSKRGTDQETQYF. The CDR3 DNA reads as TGTGCCAGCAGCAAAAGGGGGACAGACCAAGAGACCCAGTACTTC. The chain employs TRBV21-1 and TRBJ2-5; the table's TRBD1 call for D was not verified on the DNA. TRBV21-1 is flagged as a pseudogene. The CDR3 runs 15 residues.

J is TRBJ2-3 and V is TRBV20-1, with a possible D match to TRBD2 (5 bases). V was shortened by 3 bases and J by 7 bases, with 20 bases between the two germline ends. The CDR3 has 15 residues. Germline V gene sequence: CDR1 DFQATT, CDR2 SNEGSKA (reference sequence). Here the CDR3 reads CSASDSLAGQHTQYF. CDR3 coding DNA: TGCAGTGCTAGTGATAGTCTAGCCGGTCAGCATACGCAGTATTTT.

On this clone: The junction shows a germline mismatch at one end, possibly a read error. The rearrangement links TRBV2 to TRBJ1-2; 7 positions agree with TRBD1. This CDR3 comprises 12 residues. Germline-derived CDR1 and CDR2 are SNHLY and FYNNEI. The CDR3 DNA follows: TGTGCCAGCAGCCGGGACAGAAAACCTTCTCCCTTC. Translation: CASSRDRKPSPF.

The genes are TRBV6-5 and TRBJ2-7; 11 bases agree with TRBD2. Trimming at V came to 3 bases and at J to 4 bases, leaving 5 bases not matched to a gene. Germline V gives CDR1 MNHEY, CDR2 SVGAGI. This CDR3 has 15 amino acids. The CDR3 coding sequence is TGTGCCAGCAGTTATTCACTAGCGGGAGATTACGAGCAGTACTTC. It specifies CASSYSLAGDYEQYF.

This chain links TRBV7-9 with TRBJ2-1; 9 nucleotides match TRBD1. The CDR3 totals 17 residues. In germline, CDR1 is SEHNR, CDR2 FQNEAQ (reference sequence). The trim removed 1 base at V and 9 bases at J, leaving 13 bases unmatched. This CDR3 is CASSLVGQGRSGTEQFF. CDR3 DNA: TGTGCCAGCAGCTTAGTGGGACAGGGAAGGTCGGGGACTGAGCAGTTCTTC. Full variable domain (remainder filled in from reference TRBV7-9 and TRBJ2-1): DTGVSQNPRHKITKRGQNVTFRCDPISEHNRLYWYRQTLGQGPEFLTYFQNEAQLEKSRLLSDRFSAERPKGSFSTLEIQRTEQGDSAMYLCASSLVGQGRSGTEQFFGPGTRLTVL.

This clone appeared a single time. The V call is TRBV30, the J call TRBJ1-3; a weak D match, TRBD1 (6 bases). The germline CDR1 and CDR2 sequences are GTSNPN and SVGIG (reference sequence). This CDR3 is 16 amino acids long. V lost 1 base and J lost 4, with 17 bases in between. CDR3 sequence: CAWSAHGTKTGNTIYF. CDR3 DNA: TGTGCCTGGAGTGCGCACGGGACAAAAACGGGAAACACCATATATTTT.

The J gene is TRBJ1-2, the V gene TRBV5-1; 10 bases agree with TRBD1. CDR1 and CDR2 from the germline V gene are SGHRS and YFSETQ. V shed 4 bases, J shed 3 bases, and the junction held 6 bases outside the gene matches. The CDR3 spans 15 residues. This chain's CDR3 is CASSPGQGSHYGYTF. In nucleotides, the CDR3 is TGCGCCAGCAGCCCGGGACAGGGGTCCCACTATGGCTACACCTTC.

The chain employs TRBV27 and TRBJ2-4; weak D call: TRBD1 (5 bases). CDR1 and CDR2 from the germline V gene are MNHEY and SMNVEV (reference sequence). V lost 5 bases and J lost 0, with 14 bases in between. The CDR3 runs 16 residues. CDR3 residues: CASSPLQVGAKNIQYF. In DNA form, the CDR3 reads TGTGCCAGCAGTCCCTTACAGGTTGGAGCCAAAAACATTCAGTACTTC.

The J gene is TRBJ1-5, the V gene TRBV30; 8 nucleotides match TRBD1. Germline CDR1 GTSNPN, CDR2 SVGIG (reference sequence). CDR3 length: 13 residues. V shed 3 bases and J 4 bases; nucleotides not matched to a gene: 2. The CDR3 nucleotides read TGTGCCTGGAGCGGGACAGGTAATCAGCCCCAGCATTTT. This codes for CAWSGTGNQPQHF.

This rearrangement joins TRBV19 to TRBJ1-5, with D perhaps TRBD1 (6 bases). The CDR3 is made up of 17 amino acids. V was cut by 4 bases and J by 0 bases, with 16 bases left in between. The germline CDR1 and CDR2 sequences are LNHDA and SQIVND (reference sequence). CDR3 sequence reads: CASSRYREGNSNQPQHF. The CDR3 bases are TGTGCCAGTAGTAGATACAGGGAGGGGAATAGCAATCAGCCCCAGCATTTT.

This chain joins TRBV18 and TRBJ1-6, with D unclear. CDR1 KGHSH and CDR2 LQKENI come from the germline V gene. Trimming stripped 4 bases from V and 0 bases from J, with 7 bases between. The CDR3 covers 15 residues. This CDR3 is CASSQDTSYNSPLHF. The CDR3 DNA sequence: TGTGCCAGCTCACAAGACACCTCCTATAATTCACCCCTCCACTTT.

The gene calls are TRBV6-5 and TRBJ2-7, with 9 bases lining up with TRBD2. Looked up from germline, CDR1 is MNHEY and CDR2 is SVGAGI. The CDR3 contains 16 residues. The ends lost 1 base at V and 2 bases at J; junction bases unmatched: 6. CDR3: CASSYFLASGAYEQYF. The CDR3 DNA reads TGTGCCAGCAGTTACTTTCTGGCTAGCGGGGCCTACGAGCAGTACTTC.